The 24 T cell receptor beta chains given below trace back to one sample, sequenced in a study of T cells after yellow fever vaccination. Using its own MiXCR run on the 5' RACE reads, TCRdb lists one record per CDR3 protein. The sample comprises around 590,000 distinct CDR3 sequences, roughly an eighth of which are singletons, and just under 15% rests with the top ten. The sequencing used PBMCs, collected on the day of the yellow fever booster vaccination. Every receptor here comes from a man aged 30-40 years who received the YFV17D yellow fever vaccine.

CDR3 in amino acids: CASSPHWDRTGELFF. The CDR3 DNA follows: TGTGCCAGCAGCCCGCACTGGGACCGCACCGGGGAGCTGTTTTTT. This chain uses TRBV28 with TRBJ2-2; D is possibly TRBD1 or TRBD2 (5 bases each). The CDR3 extends over 15 amino acids. CDR1 MDHEN and CDR2 SYDVKM come from the germline V gene. V was clipped by 6 bases and J by 4 bases, with 15 bases between them.

This clonotype showed up just a few times. V usage is TRBV6-5 and J usage is TRBJ2-2, with D perhaps TRBD1 (5 bases). V lost 2 bases and J lost 7, with 23 bases in between. Germline V gene lookup returns CDR1 MNHEY and CDR2 SVGAGI. This CDR3 spans 18 amino acids. The CDR3 protein is CASSYTPRGWVPGGELFF. CDR3 nucleotide sequence: TGTGCCAGCAGTTACACCCCAAGGGGTTGGGTTCCCGGCGGGGAGCTGTTTTTT.

V gene TRBV12-3 or TRBV12-4 combines with J gene TRBJ2-1, with a tentative D call TRBD1 (5 bases). This CDR3 comprises 14 residues. V dropped 3 bases and J dropped 4 bases, with 10 bases sitting between them. CDR3 sequence reads: CASSFTGEYNEQFF. CDR3 bases: TGTGCCAGCAGTTTCACAGGAGAATACAATGAGCAGTTCTTC.

This clonotype has a handful of counts. This rearrangement joins TRBV6-5 to TRBJ2-5; D ambiguous. The CDR3 spans 14 residues. Trimming removed 1 base at V and 3 bases at J, with 9 bases between. CDR1 is MNHEY and CDR2 is SVGAGI in the germline V gene. DNA for the CDR3: TGTGCCAGCAGTTACTGGACGGCTGAAGAGACCCAGTACTTC. Protein sequence: CASSYWTAEETQYF.

This clonotype has more than one count but fewer than ten. The V call is TRBV2, the J call TRBJ2-3; 7 bases fit TRBD2. The CDR3 spans 14 residues. Germline values: CDR1 SNHLY, CDR2 FYNNEI. Trimming removed 6 bases from V and 0 bases from J; junction bases left unmatched: 3. In nucleotides, the CDR3 is TGTGCCAGCAGAGCGGGGCTAAGCACAGATACGCAGTATTTT. Its translation: CASRAGLSTDTQYF. Supplemented by reference TRBV2 and TRBJ2-3, the full variable domain reads EPEVTQTPSHQVTQMGQEVILRCVPISNHLYFYWYRQILGQKVEFLVSFYNNEISEKSEIFDDQFSVERPDGSNFTLKIRSTKLEDSAMYFCASRAGLSTDTQYFGPGTRLTVL.

The chain joins TRBV9 to TRBJ2-3; 14 nucleotides agree with TRBD2. V lost 4 bases, J lost 4 bases, and 11 bases stayed unmatched. CDR3 length: 18 residues. CDR1 and CDR2 from the germline V gene are SGDLS and YYNGEE. CDR3 in amino acids: CASSPGLAGALRADTQYF. As DNA, the CDR3 is TGTGCCAGCAGCCCGGGACTAGCGGGAGCGCTAAGGGCAGATACGCAGTATTTT.

The chain combines TRBV29-1 with TRBJ2-1; weak D call: TRBD1 (5 bases). Germline assignment: CDR1 SQVTM and CDR2 ANQGSEA. This CDR3 is built from 13 residues. V dropped 7 bases and J dropped 7 bases, with 17 bases sitting between them. The CDR3: CSGGGRTGNEQFF. DNA of the CDR3: TGCAGCGGGGGCGGAAGGACCGGAAATGAGCAGTTCTTC.

This clonotype was counted between two and nine times. DNA of the CDR3: TGTGCCAGCTCGCGGACAGGAATAGATACGCAGTATTTT. It yields the protein CASSRTGIDTQYF. This chain connects TRBV6-1 to TRBJ2-3; TRBD1 aligns across 7 bases. The CDR3 is made up of 13 amino acids. V gave up 8 bases and J gave up 5 bases; unmatched junction bases: 7. Germline CDR1 and CDR2: MNHNS and SASEGT.

In DNA, the CDR3 is TGCAGTGCTAGAGGTGGGCGCGGCGGCGATGAGCAGTTCTTC. As protein: CSARGGRGGDEQFF. This rearrangement joins TRBV20-1 to TRBJ2-1, with unresolved D. The germline CDR1 and CDR2 sequences are DFQATT and SNEGSKA (reference sequence). Trimming removed 1 base at V and 8 bases at J, with 15 bases between. The length of the CDR3 is 14 residues.

The V gene is TRBV10-3, the J gene TRBJ2-7; 7 bases line up with TRBD1. Germline V gene data show CDR1 as ENHRY and CDR2 as SYGVKD. CDR3 length equals 15 residues. J gave up 1 base and V 3 bases, and 6 bases lay outside the gene matches. The DNA of the CDR3 is TGTGCCATCAGTGATGAAGGGGGCTATTCCTACGAGCAGTACTTC. Translating gives CAISDEGGYSYEQYF.

This clonotype was seen only a few times. The chain carries TRBV7-2 and TRBJ2-4, with 8 positions matching TRBD1. Trimming cost V 6 bases and J 6 bases; bases outside gene matches: 7. Per germline, CDR1 SGHTA and CDR2 FQGNSA. The CDR3 runs 14 residues. The CDR3 bases are TGTGCCAGCAGAATGGGACAGGATCGAAACATTCAGTACTTC. Translation: CASRMGQDRNIQYF.

In this sample, this clonotype turned up a few times. The V call is TRBV15, the J call TRBJ2-5; 7 nucleotides line up with TRBD1. CDR3 length equals 16 residues. J was trimmed by 2 bases and V by 5 bases; bases with no gene match: 11. Per germline, CDR1 LNHNV and CDR2 YYDKDF (reference sequence). The CDR3, as DNA: TGTGCCACCAGCCAGAACAGGGGAGTGGGGCAAGAGACCCAGTACTTC. Its translation is CATSQNRGVGQETQYF.

The table lists this clonotype with a few counts. The gene calls are TRBV20-1 and TRBJ2-5; D is perhaps TRBD1 (6 bases). V was cut by 4 bases and J by 7 bases, with 19 bases left in between. This CDR3 spans 14 amino acids. Germline V gene data show CDR1 as DFQATT and CDR2 as SNEGSKA (reference sequence). The CDR3 is CSAKQGRDKRTQYF. CDR3 in DNA: TGCAGTGCTAAACAGGGTCGGGACAAGAGGACCCAGTACTTC.

This clonotype appeared many times. The DNA of the CDR3 is TGTGCCAGCGGCCCCTTTTCGAACACCGGGGAGCTGTTTTTT. This encodes CASGPFSNTGELFF. The genes are TRBV3-1 and TRBJ2-2, with D unresolved. CDR1 is LGHDT, CDR2 YNNKEL, per germline (reference sequence). V was pared by 8 bases and J by 0 bases, with 10 bases between. The CDR3 loop spans 14 amino acids.

The genes are TRBV2 and TRBJ2-7, with 9 bases aligning to TRBD2. The CDR3 spans 15 residues. Germline V gene data show CDR1 as SNHLY and CDR2 as FYNNEI. Trimming at V came to 8 bases and at J to 6 bases, leaving 14 bases not matched to a gene. The CDR3 protein is CASRVGASGNGEQYF. The CDR3 bases are TGTGCCAGCCGGGTGGGGGCTAGCGGGAACGGCGAGCAGTACTTC.

The sample holds a few counts of this clonotype. The rearrangement joins TRBV12-3 or TRBV12-4 to TRBJ2-7; 11 bases map to TRBD2. The CDR3 is 14 amino acids. Trimming cost V 8 bases and J 5 bases; bases outside gene matches: 8. The CDR3 region is CASGHGTSGDEQYF. CDR3 DNA: TGTGCCAGCGGACACGGGACTAGCGGCGACGAGCAGTACTTC.

The chain is built from TRBV3-1 and TRBJ2-7; D gene unclear. CDR3 size: 12 residues. V lost 4 bases to trimming and J lost 10 bases, with 14 bases between them. The germline V gene has CDR1 LGHDT and CDR2 YNNKEL (reference sequence). The CDR3 region is CASSPIGLPQYF. The CDR3 nucleotides read TGTGCCAGCAGCCCTATAGGTCTTCCCCAGTACTTC.

This clonotype has more than one count but fewer than ten. The rearrangement joins TRBV5-1 to TRBJ2-1; 7 nucleotides agree with TRBD2. Germline CDR1 is SGHRS and CDR2 is YFSETQ. V lost 4 bases, J lost 0 bases, and 7 bases stayed unmatched. The CDR3 is 16 residues long. CDR3 in DNA: TGCGCCAGCAGCAAGGGTGGCGGGAGCTCCTACAATGAGCAGTTCTTC. This gives the protein CASSKGGGSSYNEQFF.

This rearrangement joins TRBV20-1 to TRBJ2-1, with 9 nucleotides matching TRBD2. Germline values: CDR1 DFQATT, CDR2 SNEGSKA (reference sequence). The J segment lost 0 bases and the V segment lost 4 bases, leaving 4 bases of the junction unmatched. The CDR3 totals 15 residues. CDR3 protein: CSAMQREDSYNEQFF. The CDR3 DNA reads TGCAGTGCTATGCAGCGGGAGGACTCCTACAATGAGCAGTTCTTC.

This clonotype was recorded a few times. This chain joins TRBV18 and TRBJ2-1, with 8 bases fitting TRBD2. The CDR3 consists of 13 residues. The germline CDR1 and CDR2 sequences are KGHSH and LQKENI. J gave up 9 bases and V 6 bases, and 7 bases lay outside the gene matches. Written as DNA, the CDR3 is TGTGCCAGCTCGACCGGGACTAGTGGTGAGCAGTTCTTC. Protein sequence: CASSTGTSGEQFF.

This clonotype was counted only a few times. The chain couples TRBV20-1 to TRBJ1-2; possible D gene TRBD1, 6 bases. The CDR3 has 15 residues. Germline values: CDR1 DFQATT, CDR2 SNEGSKA (reference sequence). With 0 bases removed from V and 5 bases from J, the gap between germline ends came to 16 bases. CDR3 residues: CSARDRGGSYYGYTF. CDR3 DNA sequence: TGCAGTGCTAGAGATAGGGGGGGAAGCTATTATGGCTACACCTTC.

This clonotype has a handful of counts. The V and J genes are TRBV20-1 and TRBJ2-7; 9 bases line up with TRBD2. Trimming at V came to 3 bases and at J to 3 bases, leaving 6 bases not matched to a gene. CDR1 DFQATT and CDR2 SNEGSKA come from the germline V gene (reference sequence). The CDR3 is made up of 14 amino acids. CDR3 sequence: CSASDGLASYEQYF. The CDR3 DNA is TGCAGTGCTAGTGACGGACTAGCGAGCTACGAGCAGTACTTC.

V is TRBV6-1 and J is TRBJ2-1; unclear D gene. Deletions cut 7 bases from V and 7 bases from J, with 20 bases between. The CDR3 runs 15 residues. In germline, CDR1 is MNHNS, CDR2 SASEGT. This CDR3 reads CASNRRPTFVNEQFF. In nucleotides, the CDR3 is TGTGCCAGCAACCGGCGGCCCACTTTCGTGAATGAGCAGTTCTTC.

This clonotype was seen just once. The chain employs TRBV2 and TRBJ2-3; D is undetermined. The germline CDR1 and CDR2 sequences are SNHLY and FYNNEI. CDR3 size: 14 residues. V shed 3 bases and J shed 2 bases, with 9 bases lying between them. The CDR3 sequence: CASSEGTYTDTQYF. In DNA form, the CDR3 reads TGTGCCAGCAGTGAGGGAACCTACACAGATACGCAGTATTTT.